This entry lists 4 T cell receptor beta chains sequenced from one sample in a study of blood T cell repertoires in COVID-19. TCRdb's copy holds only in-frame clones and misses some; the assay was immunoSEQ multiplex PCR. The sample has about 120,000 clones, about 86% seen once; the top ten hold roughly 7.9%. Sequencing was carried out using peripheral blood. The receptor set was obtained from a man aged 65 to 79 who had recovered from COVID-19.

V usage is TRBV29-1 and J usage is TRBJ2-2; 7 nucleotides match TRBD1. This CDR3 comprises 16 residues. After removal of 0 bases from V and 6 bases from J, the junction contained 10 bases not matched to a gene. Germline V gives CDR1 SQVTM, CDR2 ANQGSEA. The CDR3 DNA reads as TGCAGCGTTGAAGATCGGGGCAACAGGGGACCCGGGGAGCTGTTTTTT. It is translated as CSVEDRGNRGPGELFF.

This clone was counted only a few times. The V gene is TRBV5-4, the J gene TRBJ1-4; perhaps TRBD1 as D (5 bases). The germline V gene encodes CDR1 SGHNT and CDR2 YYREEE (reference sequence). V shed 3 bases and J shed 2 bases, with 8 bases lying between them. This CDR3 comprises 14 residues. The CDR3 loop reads CASSSRATNEKLFF. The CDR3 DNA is TGTGCCAGCAGCTCCAGGGCGACTAATGAAAAACTGTTTTTT.

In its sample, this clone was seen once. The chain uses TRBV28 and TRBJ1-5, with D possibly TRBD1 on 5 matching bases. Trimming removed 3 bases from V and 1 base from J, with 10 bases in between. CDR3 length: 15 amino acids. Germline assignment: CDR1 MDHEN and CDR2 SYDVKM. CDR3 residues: CASSFAGRSNQPQHF. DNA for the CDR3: TGTGCCAGCAGTTTTGCGGGACGGAGCAATCAGCCCCAGCATTTT.

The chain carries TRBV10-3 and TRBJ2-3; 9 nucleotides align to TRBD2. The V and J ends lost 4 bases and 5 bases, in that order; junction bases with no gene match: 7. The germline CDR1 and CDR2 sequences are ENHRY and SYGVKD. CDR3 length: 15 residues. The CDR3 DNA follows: TGTGCCATCAGTGCGAGCGGGGGGCCCAGAGATACGCAGTATTTT. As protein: CAISASGGPRDTQYF.